One sample yielded the 10 T cell receptor beta chains listed below, sequenced in a study of blood T cell repertoires in COVID-19. Here immunoSEQ multiplex PCR was the method, and the copy in TCRdb shows in-frame clones only, minus some. The sample holds hundreds of thousands of clones, around 90% seen once. The sample consisted of peripheral blood. All receptors derive from a man younger than 35 with COVID-19, enrolled during active disease.

The chain carries TRBV27 and TRBJ2-3, with 8 bases lining up with TRBD2. V was pared by 3 bases and J by 8 bases, with 7 bases of the junction left unmatched. Germline V gene sequence: CDR1 MNHEY, CDR2 SMNVEV (reference sequence). The CDR3 contains 14 residues. This chain's CDR3 is CASSFAGGRTTQYF. The CDR3 bases are TGTGCCAGCAGTTTTGCGGGGGGCCGAACTACGCAGTATTTT.

V is TRBV7-9 and J is TRBJ2-7; a possible D gene is TRBD1 (6 bases). Germline CDR1 reads SEHNR; CDR2 reads FQNEAQ (reference sequence). The CDR3 contains 12 residues. The ends were cut back, 6 bases at V and 2 bases at J, with 8 bases in the middle. CDR3 nucleotide sequence: TGTGCCAGCAGACAGGGAACCTACGAGCAGTACTTC. Protein product: CASRQGTYEQYF.

The rearrangement joins TRBV14 to TRBJ2-7; TRBD2 agrees at 13 bases. V lost 0 bases to trimming and J lost 0 bases; unmatched junction nucleotides: 14. CDR3 size: 21 residues. CDR1 and CDR2 from the germline V gene are SGHDN and FVKESK. CDR3 loop: CASSQERNLATSGGPSYEQYF. The CDR3, as DNA: TGTGCCAGCAGCCAAGAGAGAAACTTGGCGACTAGCGGGGGGCCCTCCTACGAGCAGTACTTC.

The sample holds a few counts of this clone. In DNA form, the CDR3 reads TGTGCCAGCAGTCGGGACAGGGATAGTGAAGCTTTCTTT. Residues: CASSRDRDSEAFF. The genes are TRBV12-3 or TRBV12-4 and TRBJ1-1; the match to TRBD1 covers 9 bases. The J segment lost 7 bases and the V segment lost 5 bases, leaving 5 bases of the junction unmatched. The length of the CDR3 is 13 residues.

The chain employs TRBV27 and TRBJ2-1, with 7 positions matching TRBD1. The J segment lost 1 base and the V segment lost 0 bases, leaving 0 bases of the junction unmatched. Germline CDR1 reads MNHEY; CDR2 reads SMNVEV (reference sequence). The length of the CDR3 is 15 residues. As DNA, the CDR3 is TGTGCCAGCAGTTTATCGGGACAGTCCTACAATGAGCAGTTCTTC. It codes for CASSLSGQSYNEQFF.

V gene TRBV6-8 combines with J gene TRBJ1-2; a weak D match, TRBD1 (6 bases). CDR1 MNHGY and CDR2 SAAAGT come from the germline V gene. This CDR3 comprises 13 residues. The V and J ends lost 9 bases and 14 bases respectively, with 25 bases between them. Here the CDR3 reads CARRQDPAYVRTF. CDR3 bases: TGTGCCAGGAGACAGGACCCTGCCTATGTTCGGACCTTC.

V gene TRBV27 combines with J gene TRBJ1-5, with D possibly being TRBD1 (5 bases). Trimming left V 6 bases short and J 1 base short, with 16 bases between. The CDR3 spans 16 residues. Looked up from germline, CDR1 is MNHEY and CDR2 is SMNVEV (reference sequence). This CDR3 is CASRPAGLGSNQPQHF. The CDR3 DNA reads TGTGCCAGCAGGCCAGCGGGACTCGGCAGCAATCAGCCCCAGCATTTT.

The chain recombines TRBV30 with TRBJ2-7; TRBD2 aligns across 7 bases. V gave up 2 bases and J gave up 4 bases; unmatched junction bases: 8. This CDR3 region has 14 residues. Germline-derived CDR1 and CDR2 are GTSNPN and SVGIG (reference sequence). Written as DNA, the CDR3 is TGTGCCTGGAGTTCGGGGGGAACGGTGTACGAGCAGTACTTC. Translated, it gives CAWSSGGTVYEQYF.

The chain has TRBV30 and TRBJ1-1; D unresolved. CDR3 length equals 13 residues. CDR1 and CDR2 from the germline V gene are GTSNPN and SVGIG (reference sequence). Between the trimmed V and J ends, which lost 5 bases and 3 bases, there was a span of 13 bases. CDR3 nucleotides: TGTGCCTGGTTATTAAGGAGGGACACTGAAGCTTTCTTT. Protein product: CAWLLRRDTEAFF.

The chain couples TRBV7-3 to TRBJ2-3; 8 bases are a match to TRBD1. The CDR3 extends over 12 amino acids. Trimming at V came to 5 bases and at J to 6 bases, leaving 1 base not matched to a gene. Germline loops: CDR1 SGHTA, CDR2 FQGTGA. Here the CDR3 reads CASSAGGDTQYF. The DNA of the CDR3 is TGTGCCAGCAGCGCAGGGGGCGATACGCAGTATTTT. The variable domain in full, with the rest retrieved from reference TRBV7-3 and TRBJ2-3, is GAGVSQTPSNKVTEKGKYVELRCDPISGHTALYWYRQSLGQGPEFLIYFQGTGAADDSGLPNDRFFAVRPEGSVSTLKIQRTERGDSAVYLCASSAGGDTQYFGPGTRLTVL.